This passage covers 9 T cell receptor beta chains from one sample sequenced in a study of T cell responses to AZD1222 COVID-19 vaccine. Assay: immunoSEQ multiplex PCR; the TCRdb copy retains only in-frame clones and omits some. The table shows about 110,000 clones, with about nine tenths occurring only once. The sequenced sample was peripheral blood, obtained on day 0 of AZD1222 vaccination. The source of these receptors is an adult in good health.

V and J are TRBV4-1 and TRBJ1-1; D is unresolved. The CDR3 has 15 amino acids. Per germline, CDR1 MGHRA and CDR2 YSYEKL. The V and J ends lost 1 base and 5 bases respectively, with 14 bases between them. CDR3 bases: TGCGCCAGCAGCCAAGTTGGCGGGGAAGGGACTGAAGCTTTCTTT. Amino acids: CASSQVGGEGTEAFF.

In regard to this clone: A junction end diverges from the germline sequence, so it may reflect a read error. The chain joins TRBV6-5 to TRBJ2-1, with 7 bases lining up with TRBD2. Germline V CDR1 and CDR2: MNHEY, SVGAGI. The CDR3 contains 16 residues. As DNA, the CDR3 is TGTGCCAGCTGTTACCGGGGGACTATGGAACTCAATGAGCAGTTCTTC. Its translation is CASCYRGTMELNEQFF.

This clone was picked up one time. This chain links TRBV6-2 or TRBV6-3 with TRBJ1-2, with D possibly being TRBD1 (5 bases). V was pared by 6 bases and J by 9 bases, with 20 bases between. CDR3 length equals 14 residues. Germline lookup yields CDR1 MNHEY and CDR2 SVGEGT. CDR3 sequence reads: CASSLAGLPGSYTF. CDR3 nucleotides: TGTGCCAGCAGCCTAGCGGGACTCCCGGGGAGCTACACCTTC.

The gene calls are TRBV9 and TRBJ1-1, with TRBD1 as a possible D gene (6 bases). The CDR3 is 17 residues long. Trimming took 4 bases from V and 3 from J, leaving 22 bases between them. Germline lookup yields CDR1 SGDLS and CDR2 YYNGEE. The CDR3 DNA sequence: TGTGCCAGCAGCCCAACAGGGAATAAGGTTTTGGACACTGAAGCTTTCTTT. Protein: CASSPTGNKVLDTEAFF.

The V gene is TRBV30, the J gene TRBJ1-1, with no clear D. Germline V gene lookup returns CDR1 GTSNPN and CDR2 SVGIG (reference sequence). This CDR3 has 17 amino acids. Trimming stripped 4 bases from V and 0 bases from J, with 21 bases between. The CDR3 loop reads CAWNSFGGMIMNTEAFF. In DNA form, the CDR3 reads TGTGCCTGGAATTCTTTTGGTGGTATGATAATGAACACTGAAGCTTTCTTT.

The chain is built from TRBV5-5 and TRBJ1-5; D might be TRBD1 (5 bases). The length of the CDR3 is 14 residues. CDR1 is SGHKS and CDR2 is YYEKEE in the germline V gene (reference sequence). V dropped 4 bases and J dropped 2 bases, with 10 bases sitting between them. CDR3 region: CASSQGIGNQPQHF. The CDR3 coding sequence is TGTGCCAGCAGCCAGGGTATAGGCAATCAGCCCCAGCATTTT.

V and J are TRBV18 and TRBJ1-2; D gene unclear. V lost 3 bases and J lost 3, with 8 bases in between. The germline V gene has CDR1 KGHSH and CDR2 LQKENI. The CDR3 has 13 residues. CDR3 sequence (DNA): TGTGCCAGCTCACCTTCCGGAGACTATGGCTACACCTTC. Its protein is CASSPSGDYGYTF.

The rearrangement uses TRBV14 and TRBJ1-2, with D hard to call. This CDR3 spans 17 amino acids. The V end was cut by 1 base, the J end by 2 bases, with 17 bases between. CDR1 is SGHDN, CDR2 FVKESK, per germline. CDR3 loop: CASSQAKGALANYGYTF. In DNA, the CDR3 is TGTGCCAGCAGCCAAGCAAAGGGAGCCCTAGCGAACTATGGCTACACCTTC.

The chain joins TRBV6-6 to TRBJ2-7; D unresolved. The CDR3 length is 13 residues. Germline values: CDR1 MNHNY, CDR2 SVGAGI (reference sequence). The V end lost 5 bases, the J end lost 3 bases, and 11 bases lay between the germline ends. In DNA, the CDR3 is TGTGCCAGCAGTCTGCCAACGCGCTACGAGCAGTACTTC. As protein: CASSLPTRYEQYF.